This TCR beta chain was retrieved from a study of cytomegalovirus exposure and HLA in healthy donors. Study-wide results and caveats: As confirmed in vitro, a few CMV-associated chains were specific for CMV antigens. Most TCR sequences were seen very rarely across donors, but some public TCRs occurred in many.

Only in-frame clones appear in the TCRdb table, and some are missing; sequencing was by immunoSEQ multiplex PCR. The table shows roughly 190,000 clones, with around 86% occurring only once. Notes on this clone: Antigen specificity is unknown.

The trim removed 3 bases at V and 4 bases at J, leaving 3 bases unmatched. Per the germline V gene, CDR1 is SNHLY and CDR2 is FYNNEI. CDR3 length: 15 residues. The sequenced sample was PBMCs. The receptor was isolated from a man aged 25 to 40 in good health and CMV-seropositive. The V gene is TRBV2, the J gene TRBJ2-2; 9 positions agree with TRBD1. The CDR3 nucleotides read TGTGCCAGCAGTGATTCGGACAGGGGCACCGGGGAGCTGTTTTTT. Translated: CASSDSDRGTGELFF. The full variable domain, with the rest looked up from reference TRBV2 and TRBJ2-2, is EPEVTQTPSHQVTQMGQEVILRCVPISNHLYFYWYRQILGQKVEFLVSFYNNEISEKSEIFDDQFSVERPDGSNFTLKIRSTKLEDSAMYFCASSDSDRGTGELFFGEGSRLTVL.